One T cell receptor (beta chain) is described in this entry. Antigen specificity is unknown. Cells designated naive CD8 were CD45RO-negative and were positively selected for CCR7, with terminally differentiated effector memory CD45RA+ cells excluded. In the source study's methods: Filtering differed because ImmunoSEQ produced junction-only sequences that carried no quality scores. Here immunoSEQ multiplex PCR was the method, and the copy in TCRdb shows in-frame clones only, minus some. V and J calls and clone size come straight from that table; D and trimming were deduced from the DNA. In the table there are over 2 million clones, around 96% of which are singletons. The data derive from a study of shared clonotypes between healthy human individuals. The study, taken as a whole, reports: Generally, naive subsets came out with larger estimated richness than memory subsets.

The sequenced sample consisted of naive CD8+ T cells sorted from blood. The receptor's source is a man aged 18-30 years in good health.

The CDR3 DNA reads as TGTGCCAGCAGCCCCAAGTTCTCCTATGGCTACACCTTC. This translates into CASSPKFSYGYTF. The rearrangement links TRBV5-6 to TRBJ1-2; D is unresolved. This CDR3 contains 13 residues. Germline loops: CDR1 SGHDT, CDR2 YYEEEE. V lost 4 bases, J lost 4 bases, and 11 bases lay in between.